These 12 T cell receptor beta chains came from one sample sequenced in a study of blood T cell repertoires in COVID-19. Produced via immunoSEQ multiplex PCR; TCRdb's table is partial and in-frame only. The sample has around 140,000 clones; about four fifths are singletons. Material for sequencing was peripheral blood. The receptors here all came from a woman in her fifties or sixties with active or convalescent COVID-19.

This rearrangement joins TRBV19 to TRBJ1-5; maybe TRBD1 (5 bases). The V gene lost 5 bases and the J gene lost 4 bases, with 18 bases spanning the gap. Per germline, CDR1 LNHDA and CDR2 SQIVND (reference sequence). The CDR3 consists of 16 residues. CDR3: CASSVPQLGTNQPQHF. The CDR3 DNA is TGTGCCAGTAGTGTTCCACAGTTGGGGACTAATCAGCCCCAGCATTTT.

The gene calls are TRBV28 and TRBJ2-3; 7 bases align to TRBD2. The CDR3 has 15 residues. Unmatched junction bases numbered 8, after V lost 6 bases and J lost 2 bases. The germline V gene has CDR1 MDHEN and CDR2 SYDVKM. The CDR3 DNA sequence: TGTGCCAGCAGAGAGGCGGGGGTGATCACAGATACGCAGTATTTT. Amino acid sequence: CASREAGVITDTQYF.

The chain couples TRBV11-3 to TRBJ1-1, with 10 positions matching TRBD1. Unmatched junction bases numbered 5, after V lost 3 bases and J lost 13 bases. The CDR3 consists of 12 residues. Germline loops: CDR1 SGHNT, CDR2 YENEEA. The chain's CDR3 is CASSFGQGVVFF. Written as DNA, the CDR3 is TGTGCCAGCAGCTTTGGACAGGGGGTTGTTTTCTTT.

V gene TRBV7-6 combines with J gene TRBJ1-4; no reliable D call. Germline CDR1 reads SGHVS; CDR2 reads FNYEAQ. CDR3 size: 14 residues. V lost 5 bases and J lost 8, with 15 bases in between. In nucleotides, the CDR3 is TGTGCCAGCAGCCGCGACACATCCGAAGAAAAACTGTTTTTT. This encodes CASSRDTSEEKLFF. Drawing the rest from reference TRBV7-6 and TRBJ1-4, the complete variable domain is GAGVSQSPRYKVTKRGQDVALRCDPISGHVSLYWYRQALGQGPEFLTYFNYEAQQDKSGLPNDRFSAERPEGSISTLTIQRTEQRDSAMYRCASSRDTSEEKLFFGSGTQLSVL.

This clone was seen once. V gene TRBV2 combines with J gene TRBJ1-5; TRBD1 matches 7 bases. Germline V gene sequence: CDR1 SNHLY, CDR2 FYNNEI. The CDR3 spans 15 residues. V was pared by 5 bases and J by 5 bases, with 9 bases of the junction left unmatched. The CDR3 spells CASSSRDSDYQPQHF. In DNA, the CDR3 is TGTGCCAGCAGTTCTAGGGACAGCGACTATCAGCCCCAGCATTTT.

This chain links TRBV28 with TRBJ2-5; D may be TRBD2 (5 bases). Per the germline V gene, CDR1 is MDHEN and CDR2 is SYDVKM. This CDR3 spans 15 amino acids. V shed 2 bases and J shed 5 bases, with 15 bases lying between them. CDR3: CASSLGERELETQYF. The CDR3 nucleotides read TGTGCCAGCAGTTTAGGGGAGCGCGAATTGGAGACCCAGTACTTC.

The V gene is TRBV19, the J gene TRBJ2-2; 11 bases align to TRBD1. The CDR3 is made up of 15 amino acids. CDR1 is LNHDA, CDR2 SQIVND, per germline (reference sequence). V lost 4 bases to trimming and J lost 5 bases; unmatched junction nucleotides: 3. Here the CDR3 DNA reads TGTGCCAGTAGTAAGGACAGGGGGCGAACCGGGGAGCTGTTTTTT. It specifies CASSKDRGRTGELFF. Drawing the rest from reference TRBV19 and TRBJ2-2, the complete variable domain is DGGITQSPKYLFRKEGQNVTLSCEQNLNHDAMYWYRQDPGQGLRLIYYSQIVNDFQKGDIAEGYSVSREKKESFPLTVTSAQKNPTAFYLCASSKDRGRTGELFFGEGSRLTVL.

The chain has TRBV11-2 and TRBJ1-1; D is possibly TRBD1 (6 bases). The CDR3 spans 13 residues. V lost 1 base and J 6 bases, leaving 9 bases between the germline ends. CDR1 is SGHAT and CDR2 is FQNNGV in the germline V gene. CDR3 region: CASSLVSGAEAFF. The CDR3 DNA follows: TGTGCCAGCAGCTTAGTATCAGGGGCTGAAGCTTTCTTT.

The CDR3 DNA reads as TGTGCCAGTAGTATATCGCGGGGGACCTACGAGCAGTACTTC. Translating it yields CASSISRGTYEQYF. This chain links TRBV19 with TRBJ2-7; TRBD2 matches at 7 bases. Germline V gene lookup returns CDR1 LNHDA and CDR2 SQIVND (reference sequence). This CDR3 spans 14 amino acids. J was trimmed by 2 bases and V by 2 bases; bases with no gene match: 3.

The chain is built from TRBV6-4 and TRBJ1-5; D unclear. V was cut by 6 bases and J by 3 bases, with 6 bases left in between. The length of the CDR3 is 12 residues. The V gene's germline CDR1 is MRHNA and CDR2 SNTAGT. The CDR3 DNA is TGTGCCAGCAGAAGCCCCAATCAGCCCCAGCATTTT. This gives the protein CASRSPNQPQHF.

The gene calls are TRBV10-3 and TRBJ2-3; TRBD2 matches 10 bases. With V trimmed by 3 bases and J by 3 bases, 9 bases remained unmatched. Looked up from germline, CDR1 is ENHRY and CDR2 is SYGVKD. CDR3 length: 17 residues. The CDR3 loop is CAISELLLAGGTDTQYF. In nucleotides, the CDR3 is TGTGCCATCAGTGAACTCCTATTAGCGGGGGGAACAGATACGCAGTATTTT.

The V gene is TRBV28, the J gene TRBJ1-2; 7 bases align to TRBD1. V was pared by 7 bases and J by 4 bases, with 15 bases of the junction left unmatched. The CDR3 length is 16 residues. Looked up from germline, CDR1 is MDHEN and CDR2 is SYDVKM. The CDR3 bases are TGTGCCAGCACCCTTTTATCTGGACAGGCGTCCTATGGCTACACCTTC. Translating gives CASTLLSGQASYGYTF.